This T cell receptor beta chain was sequenced in a study of technical replicates of blood from a handful of donors. The repertoire was sequenced with immunoSEQ multiplex PCR; TCRdb's copy has only in-frame clones and lacks some. The sample holds over 25,000 clones, roughly 92% seen once. Sequenced material: PBMCs. This TCR came from a human donor in good health. Some clones in this sample may be carry-over from other donors' samples.

The CDR3 region is CAISGQGTDTQYF. The CDR3 bases are TGTGCCATCAGTGGACAGGGAACAGATACGCAGTATTTT. The gene calls are TRBV10-3 and TRBJ2-3, with 7 bases identical to TRBD1. The CDR3 totals 13 residues. The V segment lost 4 bases and the J segment 3 bases; nucleotides outside the gene matches: 1. Germline V gene sequence: CDR1 ENHRY, CDR2 SYGVKD.